This T cell receptor beta chain was sequenced during a study of blood T cell repertoires in COVID-19. The wider study: From T cells, B-cell-depleted T cells, or PBMCs came the material, which was cDNA or gDNA.

The V and J ends lost 1 base and 5 bases, in that order; junction bases with no gene match: 9. Germline assignment: CDR1 MNHEY and CDR2 SVGEGT. This CDR3 comprises 17 residues. Data came from immunoSEQ multiplex PCR; TCRdb stores just in-frame clones and leaves some out. This table holds roughly 260,000 clones, approximately 89% found once. This chain joins TRBV6-2 or TRBV6-3 and TRBJ2-3; 10 bases map to TRBD2. The sequencing input was peripheral blood. The sequence was obtained from a middle-aged man who had recovered from COVID-19. The CDR3 sequence: CASSYYALAGVKDTQYF. CDR3 DNA sequence: TGTGCCAGCAGTTACTATGCGCTAGCGGGAGTGAAAGATACGCAGTATTTT.